Reported below is one TCR beta chain. This clone's antigen is unknown. Base qualities are not recorded, but no much larger clone differs from it by a single base. This entry belongs to a study of cytomegalovirus exposure and HLA in healthy donors (dated by TCRdb to about 2017). Regarding the complete study: An earlier analysis of some 500 of the donors reported approximately 270 Gb of sequence data and about 100 million unique TCR beta sequences from some 180 million T cells. A later analysis re-analyzed previously published TCR beta repertoires from roughly 600 donors and added high-resolution HLA genotyping to study TCR occurrence patterns. Among the approximately 400 genotyped donors, around 81% belonged to the genetic ancestry cluster associated with self-reported Caucasian donors. A separate validation cohort of 100 to 150 different subjects was used in addition to the roughly 720-subject first cohort. The T cell repertoires of 700 or so subjects were profiled by immunosequencing and related to cytomegalovirus serostatus. On average, approximately 250,000 unique TCR beta nucleotide sequences were sequenced per donor among a few hundred genotyped donors of the cohort, with roughly 18% of those sequences being non-productive. Alongside the repertoire data, information on donor age, sex, ethnicity and CMV serostatus was compiled. Four or five DR-DQ haplotypes were treated as single units for association and clustering because of strong linkage in the cohort. Typing coverage varied by locus: roughly 629-630 donors for A, B, C, DRB1 and DQB1; around 560 for DQA1; nearly 610 for DPA1; more than 450 for DPB1. The study combined high-throughput TCR immunosequencing, statistical association of individual TCRs with disease status, and machine learning to predict cytomegalovirus infection status. In the later analysis, no new phenotypic data were used to find candidate immune exposures; instead, reliance was placed on TCR beta sequences and their occurrence across donors. An early release covering 500 to 750 HLA-typed donors comprised about 320 gigabases of sequencing data and around 80 million unique TCR sequences. HLA typing included class I and class II loci at four-digit resolution. All discovery cohort repertoires had been generated using a single sequencing platform. In a later genetic analysis, genome-wide SNP genotypes for about three fifths of the 666 donors were used, and that subset was treated as a discovery cohort. The study aimed to test whether cataloging public T cell receptors could reveal signatures of past pathogen exposure. An earlier analysis of about 600 of the donors used high-throughput TCR beta sequencing to judge whether each TCR beta V gene segment behaved as functional or pseudogenic.

The cohort comprised hundreds of healthy bone marrow donors. At the time of sampling, every cohort member was nominally healthy, though immune exposures that went unrecorded were likely present. The donor tested CMV seronegative and was one of the 352 seronegative cohort members. A peripheral blood sample was collected from each donor, and TCR beta sequencing was performed on peripheral blood mononuclear cells. Genomic DNA was extracted from the blood cell samples with the Qiagen DNeasy Blood Extraction Kit. The CDR3 starts with the cysteine, ends with the phenylalanine, and has 15 residues. The kept DNA is CDR3 alone, 45 bases in frame from the first base. Trimming leaves V shorter by 2 bases and J shorter by 3 bases, with the junction holding 4 bases beyond the gene matches. As encoded in the germline V gene, CDR1 is ENHRY while CDR2 is SYGVKD. Library method: the immunoSEQ multiplex PCR assay. For the multiplex PCR, a mixture combining 60 forward primers for TCR Vbeta segments and 13 reverse primers for TCR Jbeta segments was used. The CDR3 region of rearranged TCR beta genes was amplified from genomic DNA with a multiplex PCR assay. Amplified TCR beta libraries were sequenced as 87-base-pair reads on the Illumina HiSeq System. Per the original workflow: In a later analysis, 80 million or so unique TCR beta chains were counted across the 500 to 850 repertoires, and roughly 11 million of these chains were shared by at least two donors. To remove PCR and sequencing errors, raw reads were error-corrected and collapsed into unique sequences using a nearest-neighbor algorithm that merged closely related sequences. V, D and J gene segments were assigned by aligning CDR3 sequences to IMGT reference sequences. For a sequence to be retained, a match of at least six nucleotides was required to both a V gene segment and a J gene segment. A rearrangement was called productive if the CDR3 had no stop codons and remained in frame with V and J, and every other rearrangement was called non-productive. CDR3 was defined by IMGT convention, running from the second conserved V-encoded cysteine to the conserved J-encoded phenylalanine. The earlier analysis of approximately 500 of the donors excluded sequences that lacked an unambiguous match to a single V gene segment. An earlier analysis of 500 to 600 of the donors classified V segments as functional when productive rearrangements were above 56.7% and as segregating when the standard deviation between donors was above 5%. A statistical classification framework was built to diagnose cytomegalovirus status from the catalog of TCR beta chain sequences. V and J gene assignment, in a later analysis, came from comparing TCR nucleotide sequences with IMGT/GENE-DB human TR gene sequences. In a later analysis, CDR3 sequences and most-parsimonious VDJ recombination scenarios were assigned using the TCRdist pipeline. A later analysis defined each TCR beta chain by its CDR3 amino acid sequence plus V-gene family, and excluded reads lacking a unique V-gene family. As a way to deal with suspected cross-contamination and a sequencing artifact, a later analysis dropped approximately 570 nucleotide sequences that were highly shared and had low generation probability. In a later analysis, a clonal expansion index for each public chain was calculated from normalized within-repertoire ranks of inferred template counts. In a later analysis, generation probabilities were computed with a VDJ recombination model fitted to out-of-frame rearrangements, and the resulting probabilities were checked against IGoR. In a later analysis, hypergeometric tests were used to score TCR-TCR, TCR-HLA and TCR-CMV co-occurrence, with a repertoire-size bias correction applied to TCR pairs. False discovery rates were estimated in a later analysis by permuting HLA or CMV assignments 20 times. In a later analysis, co-occurring TCRs were grouped with DBSCAN, and TCRdist sequence similarity was added when clustering was performed within HLA-allele-positive subsets. Repertoires with fewer than 30,000 or more than 120,000 public chains were left out of co-occurrence clustering, as were five repertoires with anomalous nucleotide sharing. In TCRdb, the immuneACCESS table is reduced to in-frame sequences with V and J assigned. These tables do not hold every clone; where another copy was compared, an unresolved V gene accounts for under half, and the others remain unexplained. That table is the source of V, J and clone size, and D and trimming were worked out from the DNA. This sample has 150,000 to 200,000 clones in its table, and roughly 84% of those were observed once. Approximately 0.26% of the sample belongs to the ten largest clones.

Results and caveats for the whole study, not just this receptor: A further reported finding was that TCR beta sequences accurately predicted the HLA-A and HLA-B alleles for most subjects in the first cohort. Correlated functional status among segregating V segments might reflect linkage disequilibrium, but an unknown experimental factor could not be ruled out. For the cohort, immune exposure information was limited to CMV serostatus. A later analysis found that HLA-associated TCR beta chains were more clonally expanded and had lower generation probabilities than equally common non-associated chains. Because some donors lacked HLA typing at each locus, the association tests relied only on the typed subset. Three of the identified cytomegalovirus-associated TCR beta chains were confirmed in vitro to be specific for cytomegalovirus antigens. V-gene and J-gene trimming of TCR beta chains was associated with a missense DCLRE1C variant in a later genetic analysis, and the association was replicated in an independent cohort. In a later analysis, several top co-occurrence clusters were reported to appear linked to parvovirus B19, influenza, CMV and Epstein-Barr virus. According to a later analysis, most CMV-associated TCR beta chains appeared to be HLA-restricted, and the HLA associations seemed to be driven largely by CMV exposure. At a false discovery rate of 0.05, a later analysis linked 15,000 to 20,000 TCR beta sequences to specific HLA alleles. In both the original and validation cohorts, the classifier was reported to diagnose cytomegalovirus status with high specificity and sensitivity. A cluster of highly shared sequence variants was judged likely to represent a technical artifact of the sequencing pipeline. In a later analysis, the rate of TCR association differed among HLA loci, with DRB1 alleles having the most associated TCRs and HLA-C alleles having the fewest. The study listed approximately 150 TCR beta chains as associated with cytomegalovirus. Most TCR sequences were observed very rarely across donors, whereas some public TCRs were present in many individuals. According to a later genetic analysis, donors in an Asian-associated ancestry cluster had fewer N-insertions in productive TCRs than the approximately 630-donor mean. The cohort was sequenced for TCR beta chains only, and without alpha or paired-chain data the features that could be detected were limited. Broadly in line with IMGT annotations, most TCR beta V segments showed up in productive rearrangements about 90% or about 30% of the time in an earlier analysis of 450 to 600 of the donors. The presence/absence analyses assumed that sequencing depth was roughly uniform across donors, and that assumption may not be true. Because the 87-base-pair reads could not distinguish some IMGT-functional V segments, including TRBV6-2 and TRBV6-3, those segments were excluded. When HLA alleles, especially DR and DQ, strongly co-occurred, TCR associations were difficult to assign to individual alleles. The earlier analysis of around 600 of the donors excluded some 16 rarely observed V segments, including chromosome 9 orphons, because counts were too low. According to the authors, the approach could potentially be generalized to other disease states and immunological phenotypes.

The origin of this receptor is a boy between 10 and 17 years old in good health and CMV-seronegative. Recombination connected TRBV10-3 to TRBJ2-5; 9 central nucleotides agree with TRBD1. Sequencing was done on a sample of PBMCs. The CDR3 protein sequence reads: CAISETGGWKETQYF. The nucleotide sequence reads as follows: TGTGCCATCAGTGAGACAGGGGGCTGGAAAGAGACCCAGTACTTC.